Sequencing of this T cell receptor (beta chain) was carried out in a study of immune cell composition in non-small cell lung cancer. Study-level information: Tumours were mainly lung adenocarcinoma or squamous cell carcinoma.

Sequencing was performed with immunoSEQ multiplex PCR; in TCRdb, only in-frame clones are kept and a portion is missing. The table includes over 5,000 clones, over 55% detected once. Details on this clone: Its antigen is as yet unknown.

Overall study results and limits: Tumour-associated clones >0.5% occurred in roughly 30% of adenocarcinomas, less than 80% of squamous.

Normal lung was taken at the farthest possible site, at least 3 cm from tumour. What was sequenced was non-adjacent lung tissue. The sequence was collected from a human donor with non-small cell lung cancer.

The CDR3 sequence is CASTYSGTVNYGYTF. The DNA for the CDR3 is TGTGCCAGCACCTATTCCGGGACAGTTAACTATGGCTACACCTTC. This chain uses TRBV9 with TRBJ1-2, with 7 bases identical to TRBD1. The germline CDR1 and CDR2 sequences are SGDLS and YYNGEE. The CDR3 is 15 residues long. With V trimmed by 6 bases and J by 1 base, 9 bases remained unmatched.